This TCR beta chain was identified during a study of T cells in Graves' hyperthyroidism and ophthalmopathy. TCR beta CDR3 regions were amplified from RNA. The TCR CDR3 first-round RT-PCR relied on the HTBI primer set. From the multiplex PCR reads, TCRdb called clonotypes with MiXCR, one entry per CDR3 protein. The sample contains a few hundred thousand distinct CDR3 sequences, roughly 16% of which appear only once. Patients with uncontrolled infections, other autoimmune diseases, pregnancy or lactation were excluded. Clinicians diagnosed patients from clinical symptoms, serum thyroxine and TRAb, thyroid ultrasound and orbital computed tomography. Extraction of PBMCs used 8.5 to 10 ml of fresh peripheral blood. This clonotype was seen ten or more times. The antigen remains undetermined. Study-wide findings and caveats: In validation, the model predicted ophthalmopathy. These predictions came a median around 5.9 months before onset.

The CDR3 is 16 amino acids. The sample comprised blood. J is TRBJ1-1 and V is TRBV3-2. TRBV3-2 represents a pseudogene. The clonotype comes from a woman in her thirties with Graves' ophthalmopathy. Here the CDR3 reads CASVLTLLNLNTEAFF. CDR3 nucleotides: TGTGCCAGCGTACTAACCCTTCTTAACTTGAACACTGAAGCTTTCTTT.